A selection of T cell receptor beta chains follows, all from one sample in a study of T cell responses to AZD1222 COVID-19 vaccine. Sequencing was performed with immunoSEQ multiplex PCR; in TCRdb, only in-frame clones are kept and a portion is missing. The sample has more than 90,000 clones; more than 70% are singletons. Source: peripheral blood, taken 28 days after the second AZD1222 dose. Every receptor here comes from an adult who received the AZD1222 COVID-19 vaccine. Each CDR3 is given with its conserved first and last residue. Fields, in order: clone size, D gene, J gene, V gene, CDR3 DNA, CDR3 protein. The D gene is left open where the match is weak. Rows give clone size only sometimes, using once, few, many, or a class for an expanded clone.

size: NA; D: NA; J: TRBJ2-1; V: TRBV18; DNA: TGTGCCAGCTCACCCGAAAATGAGCAGTTCTTC; CDR3: CASSPENEQFF
size: NA; D: NA; J: TRBJ2-7; V: TRBV18; DNA: TGTGCCAGCTCACCGGCGGACCCCCGGGCCCAGGGGCAGTACTTC; CDR3: CASSPADPRAQGQYF
size: NA; D: NA; J: TRBJ2-1; V: TRBV30; DNA: TGTGCCCGAACCCTTCCCCTTCCCGGACGGATGAACGACCGCAATGAGCAGTTCTTC; CDR3: CARTLPLPGRMNDRNEQFF
size: NA; D: NA; J: TRBJ2-1; V: TRBV10-2; DNA: TGCGCCAGCAGGCGGGACTCCTACAATGAGCAGTTCTTC; CDR3: CASRRDSYNEQFF
size: NA; D: NA; J: TRBJ1-1; V: TRBV7-9; DNA: TGTGCCAGCAGCTTAGTAGCGGGGGCTGAAGCTTTCTTT; CDR3: CASSLVAGAEAFF
size: NA; D: NA; J: TRBJ2-2; V: TRBV14; DNA: TGTGCCAGCAGCCACGCCCGGGGCAGCGGGCTGAACACCGGGGAGCTGTTTTTT; CDR3: CASSHARGSGLNTGELFF
size: NA; D: NA; J: TRBJ1-1; V: TRBV3-1/TRBV3-2; DNA: TGTGCCAGCAGTCAAGTCGGAGGGTATGCTTTCTTT; CDR3: CASSQVGGYAFF
size: NA; D: NA; J: TRBJ2-3; V: TRBV9; DNA: TGTGCCAGCAGCCCCAAGGGACTTATATCAGATACGCAGTATTTT; CDR3: CASSPKGLISDTQYF
size: NA; D: TRBD2; J: TRBJ2-1; V: TRBV6-6; DNA: TGTGCCAGCAGTTGGCCGGTTGCGGGAGGGTACAATGAGCAGTTCTTC; CDR3: CASSWPVAGGYNEQFF
size: NA; D: NA; J: TRBJ2-1; V: TRBV11-3; DNA: TGTGCCAGCAGCTTAGACAGTTTCAATGAGCAGTTCTTC; CDR3: CASSLDSFNEQFF
size: NA; D: NA; J: TRBJ2-7; V: TRBV19; DNA: TGTGCCAGTAGTTCGATCGAGCGGATAACCTACGAGCAGTACTTC; CDR3: CASSSIERITYEQYF
size: NA; D: NA; J: TRBJ2-2; V: TRBV15; DNA: TGTGCCACCAGCAGAGATCGAACAGACAACACCGGGGAGCTGTTTTTT; CDR3: CATSRDRTDNTGELFF
size: NA; D: NA; J: TRBJ1-2; V: TRBV5-1; DNA: TGCGCCAGCTCTGGCGGGTATGGCTACACCTTC; CDR3: CASSGGYGYTF
size: once; D: TRBD1; J: TRBJ2-7; V: TRBV11-2; DNA: TGTGCCAGCAGCAGACAGGGTTACGAGCAGTACTTC; CDR3: CASSRQGYEQYF
size: few; D: NA; J: TRBJ1-1; V: TRBV29-1; DNA: TGCAGCGGAGGACAGATGAACACTGAAGCTTTCTTT; CDR3: CSGGQMNTEAFF
size: few; D: NA; J: TRBJ2-7; V: TRBV7-6; DNA: TGTGCCAGCAGCTTAGACCGGGGGAGCCGCTACGAGCAGTACTTC; CDR3: CASSLDRGSRYEQYF
size: NA; D: TRBD1; J: TRBJ2-7; V: TRBV27; DNA: TGTGCCAGCAGTGTGAGGGACAGCTCCTACGAGCAGTACTTC; CDR3: CASSVRDSSYEQYF
size: NA; D: TRBD1; J: TRBJ1-1; V: TRBV5-1; DNA: TGCGCCAGCAGCCAGGACAGGGGGGACACTGAAGCTTTCTTT; CDR3: CASSQDRGDTEAFF
size: NA; D: TRBD1; J: TRBJ1-6; V: TRBV27; DNA: TGTGCCAGCAGTTTGGTGACAGGGAGAAGACGACTTAATTCACCCCTCCACTTT; CDR3: CASSLVTGRRRLNSPLHF
size: NA; D: NA; J: TRBJ1-1; V: TRBV5-8; DNA: TGTGCCAGCAGCTTGATTGCAGTGAACACTGAAGCTTTCTTT; CDR3: CASSLIAVNTEAFF
size: NA; D: TRBD2; J: TRBJ2-1; V: TRBV6-5; DNA: TGTGCCAGCAGTTCTAGCGGGAGTCTTGAGCAGTTCTTC; CDR3: CASSSSGSLEQFF
size: NA; D: TRBD2; J: TRBJ2-5; V: TRBV30; DNA: TGTGCCGCGGGAGGGGGAGAGACCCAGTACTTC; CDR3: CAAGGGETQYF
size: NA; D: NA; J: TRBJ2-3; V: TRBV18; DNA: TGTGCCAGCTCACGAGCACTCCGCACAGATACGCAGTATTTT; CDR3: CASSRALRTDTQYF
size: NA; D: TRBD2; J: TRBJ2-1; V: TRBV4-2; DNA: TGTGCCAGCAGCCGCCCCTTAGGACTAGCGGGAGTATTTGAGCAGTTCTTC; CDR3: CASSRPLGLAGVFEQFF
size: NA; D: TRBD1; J: TRBJ2-2; V: TRBV5-1; DNA: TGCGCCAGCAGCCCGGACAGGGCCGGCACCGGGGAGCTGTTTTTT; CDR3: CASSPDRAGTGELFF
size: NA; D: NA; J: TRBJ1-2; V: TRBV4-1; DNA: TGCGCCAGCAGCCTTTCTAGGGCAGGTTTGAACTATGGCTACACCTTC; CDR3: CASSLSRAGLNYGYTF
size: NA; D: TRBD2; J: TRBJ2-1; V: TRBV2; DNA: TGTGCCAGCAGTGAGGTTAGCGGGAACTACAATGAGCAGTTCTTC; CDR3: CASSEVSGNYNEQFF
size: few; D: NA; J: TRBJ2-7; V: TRBV2; DNA: TGTGCCAGCAGTGGGGTAGCTTTCGAGCAGTACTTC; CDR3: CASSGVAFEQYF
size: NA; D: NA; J: TRBJ2-1; V: TRBV6-1; DNA: TGTGCCAGCAGTGAAGCCGGGGGAGGCAATGAGCAGTTCTTC; CDR3: CASSEAGGGNEQFF
size: NA; D: TRBD1; J: TRBJ2-7; V: TRBV19; DNA: TGTGCCAGTAGTACCCGGACAGGACTCACCTACGAGCAGTACTTC; CDR3: CASSTRTGLTYEQYF
size: NA; D: TRBD1; J: TRBJ2-1; V: TRBV27; DNA: TGTGCCAGCAGTTCTCCGGGACAGGGTACTGAGCAGTTCTTC; CDR3: CASSSPGQGTEQFF
size: NA; D: TRBD2; J: TRBJ2-2; V: TRBV7-2; DNA: TGTGCCAGCAGCTTAGCCATGACTAGCGTACGGGGGGAGCTGTTTTTT; CDR3: CASSLAMTSVRGELFF
size: NA; D: NA; J: TRBJ2-2; V: TRBV28; DNA: TGTGCCAGCAGTTTATGGGCAGGAACTTCCGGGGAGCTGTTTTTT; CDR3: CASSLWAGTSGELFF
size: NA; D: TRBD1; J: TRBJ1-2; V: TRBV29-1; DNA: TGCAGCGCCCGGACAGGATCTTCAAACTATGGCTACACCTTC; CDR3: CSARTGSSNYGYTF
size: NA; D: TRBD2; J: TRBJ2-7; V: TRBV18; DNA: TGTGCCAGCTCACCGGGACTAGCCTACGAGCAGTACTTC; CDR3: CASSPGLAYEQYF
size: NA; D: TRBD1; J: TRBJ2-7; V: TRBV12-3/TRBV12-4; DNA: TGTGCCAGCAGGCCAACAGGGGGCGAGCAGTACTTC; CDR3: CASRPTGGEQYF
size: NA; D: NA; J: TRBJ1-2; V: TRBV11-2; DNA: TGTGCCAGCAGCCCCGGCGCTTATGGCTACACCTTC; CDR3: CASSPGAYGYTF
size: NA; D: TRBD2; J: TRBJ2-1; V: TRBV15; DNA: TGTGCCACCAGCAGAGAGGGCGGGAGGGCGAATAATGAGCAGTTCTTC; CDR3: CATSREGGRANNEQFF
size: NA; D: NA; J: TRBJ1-1; V: TRBV5-1; DNA: TGCGCCAGCAGCTTGTACCTGCAAGGGGGAGCTTTCTTT; CDR3: CASSLYLQGGAFF
size: NA; D: NA; J: TRBJ1-1; V: TRBV28; DNA: TGTGCCAGCAGTTTAACCGGGGGCGAAGCTTTCTTT; CDR3: CASSLTGGEAFF
size: NA; D: NA; J: TRBJ2-7; V: TRBV4-1; DNA: TGCGCCAGCAGCCAAACGGACAGTACCGAGCAGTACTTC; CDR3: CASSQTDSTEQYF
size: NA; D: TRBD2; J: TRBJ2-4; V: TRBV5-8; DNA: TGTGCCAGCAGCCCTACTCGACTAGCGGGAATCATTCAGTACTTC; CDR3: CASSPTRLAGIIQYF
size: few; D: TRBD2; J: TRBJ2-1; V: TRBV28; DNA: TGTGCCAGCACCTTATTGGGGTGGGGACTAGTATTATTTAGTCGGGTTAGCTCCTACAATGAGCAGTTCTTC; CDR3: CASTLLGWGLVLFSRVSSYNEQFF
size: NA; D: NA; J: TRBJ2-1; V: TRBV9; DNA: TGTGCCAGCAGCGTAGGAGGGCCCACCTACAATGAGCAGTTCTTC; CDR3: CASSVGGPTYNEQFF
size: NA; D: TRBD1; J: TRBJ1-6; V: TRBV6-5; DNA: TGTGCCAGCAGTTACTCCGAACAGGGGGGTTCACCCCTCCACTTT; CDR3: CASSYSEQGGSPLHF